The rows below give T cell receptor beta chains drawn from one sample of a study of cytomegalovirus exposure and HLA in healthy donors. Assay: immunoSEQ multiplex PCR; the TCRdb copy retains only in-frame clones and omits some. Here the sample spans about 220,000 clones, roughly 88% being singletons. The sequencing sample was made of PBMCs. The receptor set was obtained from a woman between 18 and 29 years old in good health and CMV-seronegative. The CDR3 runs from the conserved cysteine through the conserved F or W. The order of the fields is V gene, CDR3 length, J gene, D gene, CDR3 protein, CDR3 DNA. The D gene is left open where the match is weak.

v_gene: TRBV5-4; len: 15; j_gene: TRBJ1-1; d_gene: TRBD1; CDR3aa: CASSKETGGQYEAFF; CDR3nt: TGTGCCAGCAGCAAAGAGACAGGGGGTCAATATGAAGCTTTCTTT
v_gene: TRBV27; len: 15; j_gene: TRBJ2-7; d_gene: .; CDR3aa: CASSLMGHESYEQYF; CDR3nt: TGTGCCAGCAGTTTAATGGGACACGAATCCTACGAGCAGTACTTC
v_gene: TRBV19; len: 14; j_gene: TRBJ2-1; d_gene: TRBD1; CDR3aa: CASRRDRVHNEQFF; CDR3nt: TGTGCCAGTAGGCGCGACAGGGTCCACAATGAGCAGTTCTTC
v_gene: TRBV7-9; len: 15; j_gene: TRBJ2-7; d_gene: .; CDR3aa: CASSFSQGHPYEQYF; CDR3nt: TGTGCCAGCAGCTTCTCACAGGGTCATCCCTACGAGCAGTACTTC
v_gene: TRBV7-9; len: 15; j_gene: TRBJ2-1; d_gene: TRBD1; CDR3aa: CASSLGQGRYNEQFF; CDR3nt: TGTGCCAGCAGCTTGGGACAGGGGCGATACAATGAGCAGTTCTTC
v_gene: TRBV5-6; len: 15; j_gene: TRBJ2-1; d_gene: TRBD2; CDR3aa: CASSLGTSGRSLPFF; CDR3nt: TGTGCCAGCAGCCTTGGGACTAGCGGGAGGAGTTTACCGTTCTTC
v_gene: TRBV28; len: 13; j_gene: TRBJ2-7; d_gene: .; CDR3aa: CASSSTGPYEQYF; CDR3nt: TGTGCCAGCAGTTCAACAGGGCCCTACGAGCAGTACTTC
v_gene: TRBV6-1; len: 17; j_gene: TRBJ1-4; d_gene: TRBD1; CDR3aa: CASSEHQRTGRNEKLFF; CDR3nt: TGTGCCAGCAGTGAACACCAGCGGACAGGTCGCAATGAAAAACTGTTTTTT
v_gene: TRBV28; len: 14; j_gene: TRBJ1-1; d_gene: .; CDR3aa: CASSGRQENTEAFF; CDR3nt: TGTGCCAGCAGTGGCCGACAGGAGAACACTGAAGCTTTCTTT
v_gene: TRBV2; len: 12; j_gene: TRBJ2-1; d_gene: .; CDR3aa: CASYRVDNEQFF; CDR3nt: TGTGCCAGCTACAGGGTTGACAATGAGCAGTTCTTC
v_gene: TRBV27; len: 15; j_gene: TRBJ2-7; d_gene: TRBD2; CDR3aa: CASSPGRGGSYEQYF; CDR3nt: TGTGCCAGCAGTCCTGGGAGGGGAGGCTCCTACGAGCAGTACTTC
v_gene: TRBV10-2; len: 14; j_gene: TRBJ1-1; d_gene: .; CDR3aa: CASSEPTDRFEAFF; CDR3nt: TGCGCCAGCAGTGAGCCGACTGACCGTTTTGAAGCTTTCTTT
v_gene: TRBV9; len: 16; j_gene: TRBJ2-7; d_gene: .; CDR3aa: CASSPFGGTSVYEQYF; CDR3nt: TGTGCCAGCAGCCCATTTGGCGGGACGAGTGTATACGAGCAGTACTTC
v_gene: TRBV27; len: 14; j_gene: TRBJ2-7; d_gene: TRBD2; CDR3aa: CASSLGGRAYEQYF; CDR3nt: TGTGCCAGCAGTTTGGGGGGGAGGGCCTACGAGCAGTACTTC